This T cell receptor beta chain is drawn from a study of T cell responses to AZD1222 COVID-19 vaccine. Study findings and constraints: AZD1222 recipients seropositive at baseline numbered only 5 to 7. White British people made up most donors, females outnumbered males, and clonal diversity was possibly underestimated. Nearly half of spike-specific TCRs reportedly target variant regions that are unmutated in the B.1.351 and B.1.1.7 variants.

Sequencing used immunoSEQ multiplex PCR; TCRdb keeps in-frame clones, though not all of them. There are 110,000 or so clones in the sample; approximately 93% occur only once, and 4.5% lies in the top ten. Per germline, CDR1 SGHNT and CDR2 YYREEE (reference sequence). The CDR3 is 14 amino acids. V lost 0 bases, J lost 1 base, and 8 bases lay in between. As to this clone: Its target is not known.

V gene TRBV5-4 combines with J gene TRBJ2-7; D is perhaps TRBD2 (6 bases). The receptor comes from an adult in good health. The sequences come from peripheral blood, collected on day 0 of AZD1222 vaccination. The CDR3 region has the DNA TGTGCCAGCAGCTTGGGGGGGACTTCCTACGAGCAGTACTTC. Amino acids: CASSLGGTSYEQYF.